A single sample gave rise to the 22 T cell receptor beta chains below, sequenced in a study of OX40 agonist ivuxolimab in advanced cancers. The data were produced by immunoSEQ multiplex PCR, yet TCRdb's version contains in-frame clones alone and is incomplete. The table lists just over 80,000 clones, roughly 87% of them singletons. Sequenced here: CD4+ or CD8+ T cells sorted from blood, sampled in a trial of the OX40 agonist ivuxolimab. These receptors came from an adult with an advanced solid tumor such as melanoma, head and neck, liver or kidney cancer.

This clone was detected once. The CDR3 region has the DNA TGCGCCAGCAGCTTGGTGCCTAGGGCAGATACGCAGTATTTT. Its protein is CASSLVPRADTQYF. This chain connects TRBV5-1 to TRBJ2-3; unclear D gene. Germline V gives CDR1 SGHRS, CDR2 YFSETQ. This CDR3 contains 14 residues. V gave up 0 bases and J gave up 4 bases, with 9 bases separating them.

The rearrangement links TRBV18 to TRBJ1-1; D may be TRBD1 (6 bases). CDR3 size: 18 residues. The germline V and J ends were trimmed by 4 bases and 0 bases, with 21 bases remaining between them. Germline-derived CDR1 and CDR2 are KGHSH and LQKENI. CDR3 sequence (DNA): TGTGCCAGCTCACTTAGGGGACCGTCACAGGGAATGAACACTGAAGCTTTCTTT. It specifies CASSLRGPSQGMNTEAFF.

As DNA, the CDR3 is TGCGCCAGCAGCCAGGGACTAGCGGGGGCGTCGGAGCAGTTCTTC. Its protein is CASSQGLAGASEQFF. This chain uses TRBV5-1 with TRBJ2-1; 14 bases agree with TRBD2. CDR1 is SGHRS, CDR2 YFSETQ, per germline. The CDR3 sequence is 15 residues long. J was trimmed by 10 bases and V by 4 bases; bases with no gene match: 7.

The chain is built from TRBV19 and TRBJ1-5; 8 positions match TRBD1. The CDR3 sequence is 14 residues long. Germline CDR1 reads LNHDA; CDR2 reads SQIVND (reference sequence). V shed 7 bases, J shed 4 bases, and the junction held 6 bases outside the gene matches. The CDR3, as DNA: TGTGCCAGTACTGGGACAGGCCTGAATCAGCCCCAGCATTTT. Protein: CASTGTGLNQPQHF.

The rearrangement uses TRBV15 and TRBJ1-4, with TRBD1 matching over 7 bases. The CDR3 loop spans 15 amino acids. Trimming at V came to 0 bases and at J to 6 bases, leaving 4 bases not matched to a gene. Germline loops: CDR1 LNHNV, CDR2 YYDKDF (reference sequence). The CDR3 loop reads CATSRDQGGDEKLFF. DNA for the CDR3: TGTGCCACCAGCAGAGACCAGGGGGGTGATGAAAAACTGTTTTTT.

The chain links TRBV28 to TRBJ1-2; maybe TRBD1 (6 bases). This CDR3 region has 17 residues. With 7 bases removed from V and 4 bases from J, the gap between germline ends came to 25 bases. Germline lookup yields CDR1 MDHEN and CDR2 SYDVKM. This CDR3 is CASTGGTRKIRGYGYTF. In DNA form, the CDR3 reads TGTGCCAGCACTGGAGGGACACGGAAGATTCGGGGCTATGGCTACACCTTC.

The V call is TRBV28, the J call TRBJ2-3, with 8 nucleotides matching TRBD2. The germline V gene encodes CDR1 MDHEN and CDR2 SYDVKM. After removal of 6 bases from V and 15 bases from J, the junction contained 11 bases not matched to a gene. CDR3 size: 12 residues. CDR3 region: CASRLGLAGFYF. The CDR3, as DNA: TGTGCCAGCAGGCTCGGCCTAGCGGGTTTTTATTTT.

This chain links TRBV6-6 with TRBJ1-1; the D is unclear. Germline-derived CDR1 and CDR2 are MNHNY and SVGAGI (reference sequence). V was clipped by 2 bases and J by 10 bases, with 20 bases between them. This CDR3 spans 15 amino acids. The CDR3 DNA follows: TGTGCCAGCAGTTACCCCATCAAGGATCGCACCGCAGCTTTCTTT. Amino acid sequence: CASSYPIKDRTAAFF.

The rearrangement links TRBV19 to TRBJ2-1; 11 positions match TRBD2. The CDR3 runs to 14 residues. V shed 6 bases and J 7 bases; nucleotides not matched to a gene: 5. Germline CDR1 LNHDA, CDR2 SQIVND (reference sequence). The CDR3 sequence is CASRTSGRTNEQFF. Here the CDR3 DNA reads TGTGCCAGTAGAACTAGCGGGAGAACAAATGAGCAGTTCTTC.

The V and J genes are TRBV5-1 and TRBJ1-1, with D tentatively TRBD1 (5 bases). Trimming shortened V by 4 bases and J by 4 bases, and 14 bases separated the two germline ends. Per the germline V gene, CDR1 is SGHRS and CDR2 is YFSETQ. This CDR3 is 14 amino acids long. The chain's CDR3 is CASSLGAGGTEAFF. CDR3 sequence (DNA): TGCGCCAGCAGCCTTGGTGCTGGGGGCACTGAAGCTTTCTTT.

This rearrangement joins TRBV6-1 to TRBJ1-1; D ambiguous. Germline V gene lookup returns CDR1 MNHNS and CDR2 SASEGT. Trimming stripped 1 base from V and 8 bases from J, with 14 bases between. The CDR3 totals 14 residues. The CDR3 sequence is CASSEGVRAAEAFF. In DNA form, the CDR3 reads TGTGCCAGCAGTGAAGGGGTTAGGGCGGCCGAAGCTTTCTTT.

The chain is built from TRBV7-2 and TRBJ1-3; D perhaps matches TRBD1 (6 bases). Trimming removed 5 bases at V and 4 bases at J, with 15 bases between. CDR3 length equals 15 residues. CDR1 and CDR2 (germline): SGHTA, FQGNSA. The CDR3: CASSTRQATGNTIYF. Here the CDR3 DNA reads TGTGCCAGCAGCACCCGACAGGCGACGGGAAACACCATATATTTT.

The rearrangement links TRBV4-2 to TRBJ1-3; tentative D call: TRBD1 (6 bases). The CDR3 spans 15 residues. CDR1 is LGHNA, CDR2 YNFKEQ, per germline. The V end was cut by 0 bases, the J end by 7 bases, with 13 bases between. The CDR3 sequence is CASSQEGRGPNTIYF. Here the CDR3 DNA reads TGTGCCAGCAGCCAAGAAGGCAGGGGACCGAACACCATATATTTT.

The rearrangement uses TRBV30 and TRBJ1-1; TRBD1 might be the D (5 bases). Germline assignment: CDR1 GTSNPN and CDR2 SVGIG (reference sequence). Trimming left V 2 bases short and J 7 bases short, with 11 bases between. This CDR3 spans 12 amino acids. The CDR3 nucleotides are TGTGCCTGGAGTTCTGGGACTGGTGAAGCTTTCTTT. Translating it yields CAWSSGTGEAFF.

V gene TRBV5-4 combines with J gene TRBJ2-2; 11 nucleotides match TRBD2. Germline CDR1 and CDR2: SGHNT and YYREEE (reference sequence). Trimming at V came to 4 bases and at J to 1 base, leaving 3 bases not matched to a gene. This CDR3 is built from 16 residues. CDR3 loop: CASSKGLAGNTGELFF. The CDR3 DNA reads TGTGCCAGCAGCAAAGGACTAGCGGGGAACACCGGGGAGCTGTTTTTT.

This chain links TRBV27 with TRBJ1-1, with a tentative D call TRBD1 (6 bases). V lost 5 bases, J lost 9 bases, and 16 bases lay in between. The CDR3 runs to 13 residues. Germline V gene data show CDR1 as MNHEY and CDR2 as SMNVEV (reference sequence). The CDR3 protein is CASSPRWGRKAFF. CDR3 bases: TGTGCCAGCAGTCCCCGGTGGGGGCGGAAAGCTTTCTTT.

This chain connects TRBV18 to TRBJ2-3, with unresolved D. Germline V gene data show CDR1 as KGHSH and CDR2 as LQKENI. Trimming took off 3 bases at V and 3 bases at J, with 4 bases between the two ends. The length of the CDR3 is 12 residues. CDR3 sequence reads: CASSPKTDTQYF. The CDR3 nucleotides are TGTGCCAGCTCACCTAAGACAGATACGCAGTATTTT.

This clone has a handful of counts. The junction and the germline gene differ at one end; a read error may be behind it. DNA of the CDR3: TGCGCCACCACCCGGGGGACAGCGAACACCGGGGAGCTGTTTTTT. Amino acid sequence: CATTRGTANTGELFF. The V and J genes are TRBV5-4 and TRBJ2-2; D perhaps matches TRBD1 (7 bases). The CDR3 contains 15 residues. From germline, CDR1 is SGHNT and CDR2 YYREEE (reference sequence).

V gene TRBV6-5 combines with J gene TRBJ2-5; D may be TRBD1 or TRBD2 (5 bases each). This CDR3 is 15 amino acids long. Deletions cut 6 bases from V and 4 bases from J, with 18 bases between. Germline CDR1 reads MNHEY; CDR2 reads SVGAGI. The CDR3 here is CASRPGGGWGETQYF. DNA of the CDR3: TGTGCCAGCAGGCCTGGGGGTGGATGGGGAGAGACCCAGTACTTC.

The chain employs TRBV7-2 and TRBJ1-1; 8 nucleotides match TRBD1. The germline gives CDR1 SGHTA, CDR2 FQGNSA. V was clipped by 4 bases and J by 5 bases; unmatched bases: 6. This CDR3 region has 14 residues. The chain's CDR3 is CASSSAGGWTEAFF. The CDR3 nucleotides read TGTGCCAGCAGCTCCGCAGGGGGCTGGACTGAAGCTTTCTTT. The full variable domain, rest sourced from reference TRBV7-2 and TRBJ1-1, is GAGVSQSPSNKVTEKGKDVELRCDPISGHTALYWYRQSLGQGLEFLIYFQGNSAPDKSGLPSDRFSAERTGGSVSTLTIQRTQQEDSAVYLCASSSAGGWTEAFFGQGTRLTVV.

V gene TRBV29-1 combines with J gene TRBJ1-3; TRBD1 agrees at 9 bases. V lost 7 bases, J lost 7 bases, and 5 bases stayed unmatched. This CDR3 is built from 12 residues. Germline CDR1 reads SQVTM; CDR2 reads ANQGSEA. The CDR3 region has the DNA TGCAGCGCTGGGACAGGGCTGAACACCATATATTTT. Translating gives CSAGTGLNTIYF.

This clone was observed a single time. The CDR3 reads CASSFSRQSNQPQHF. In DNA, the CDR3 is TGTGCCAGCAGCTTTTCCCGACAGTCGAATCAGCCCCAGCATTTT. The V call is TRBV7-2, the J call TRBJ1-5, with D possibly being TRBD1 (5 bases). Germline CDR1 is SGHTA and CDR2 is FQGNSA. This CDR3 has 15 amino acids. The germline V and J ends were trimmed by 3 bases and 4 bases, with 13 bases remaining between them. The full variable domain, in which reference TRBV7-2 and TRBJ1-5 provide the parts outside the CDR3, is GAGVSQSPSNKVTEKGKDVELRCDPISGHTALYWYRQSLGQGLEFLIYFQGNSAPDKSGLPSDRFSAERTGGSVSTLTIQRTQQEDSAVYLCASSFSRQSNQPQHFGDGTRLSIL.